The 12 T cell receptor beta chains in this list originate from one sample, sequenced in a study of shared clonotypes between healthy human individuals. The repertoire was sequenced with immunoSEQ multiplex PCR; TCRdb's copy has only in-frame clones and lacks some. The table has about 460,000 clones, roughly three quarters seen once. Material for sequencing was PBMCs. The receptors come from a middle-aged woman in good health. Some clones in this sample may be carry-over from other donors' samples.

This clone was picked up one time. The chain has TRBV4-3 and TRBJ2-2; 9 bases fit TRBD1. This CDR3 has 18 residues. CDR1 is LGHNA, CDR2 YSLEER, per germline. The V gene end was trimmed by 0 bases and the J gene end by 3 bases; junction bases not matched to a gene: 8. CDR3 residues: CASSQDWRQGVDTGELFF. As DNA, the CDR3 is TGCGCCAGCAGCCAAGATTGGAGACAGGGGGTGGACACCGGGGAGCTGTTTTTT.

This chain joins TRBV6-1 and TRBJ1-5; no definite D call. The CDR3 is made up of 13 amino acids. CDR1 and CDR2 (germline): MNHNS, SASEGT. With 6 bases removed from V and 4 bases from J, the gap between germline ends came to 10 bases. The CDR3, as DNA: TGTGCCAGCAGCACAGAGAAAAATCAGCCCCAGCATTTT. Encoded protein: CASSTEKNQPQHF.

The V gene is TRBV10-3, the J gene TRBJ2-2, with a tentative D call TRBD1 (6 bases). This CDR3 contains 14 residues. Per germline, CDR1 ENHRY and CDR2 SYGVKD. V lost 6 bases to trimming and J lost 3 bases, with 11 bases between them. This chain's CDR3 is CAIRDTGYTGELFF. The CDR3 DNA follows: TGTGCCATCAGGGATACAGGGTACACCGGGGAGCTGTTTTTT.

V gene TRBV7-2 combines with J gene TRBJ1-5; D not certain. Deletions cut 1 base from V and 3 bases from J, with 13 bases between. The CDR3 sequence is 16 residues long. CDR1 and CDR2 (germline): SGHTA, FQGNSA. For the CDR3, the DNA is TGTGCCAGCAGCTTAGAAGCCCCACAGTCCAATCAGCCCCAGCATTTT. This gives the protein CASSLEAPQSNQPQHF.

V is TRBV18 and J is TRBJ1-4; 7 bases align to TRBD1. This CDR3 comprises 14 residues. Germline-derived CDR1 and CDR2 are KGHSH and LQKENI. The V segment lost 0 bases and the J segment 8 bases; nucleotides outside the gene matches: 3. The CDR3, as DNA: TGTGCCAGCTCACCACCCGGGACAGCAGAAAAACTGTTTTTT. It yields the protein CASSPPGTAEKLFF.

The rearrangement joins TRBV7-2 to TRBJ2-3; the match to TRBD2 covers 8 bases. This CDR3 contains 15 residues. V trimming: 4 bases; J trimming: 4 bases; junction bases outside the gene matches: 7. Germline V gene data show CDR1 as SGHTA and CDR2 as FQGNSA. The DNA of the CDR3 is TGTGCCAGCAGCTCATCGGGACTAGTCTCAGATACGCAGTATTTT. It encodes CASSSSGLVSDTQYF.

Here the CDR3 reads CASETVNYGYTF. CDR3 bases: TGTGCCAGCGAAACAGTAAACTATGGCTACACCTTC. The rearrangement links TRBV28 to TRBJ1-2; no definite D call. The length of the CDR3 is 12 residues. V was clipped by 8 bases and J by 2 bases, with 9 bases between them. In germline, CDR1 is MDHEN, CDR2 SYDVKM.

J is TRBJ1-5 and V is TRBV9; D unresolved. Germline assignment: CDR1 SGDLS and CDR2 YYNGEE. The CDR3 is 11 residues long. Trimming removed 2 bases from V and 7 bases from J, with 4 bases in between. CDR3 DNA: TGTGCCAGCAGCGTTTTCCAGCCCCAGCATTTT. Protein product: CASSVFQPQHF.

V usage is TRBV29-1 and J usage is TRBJ2-1; possibly TRBD1 or TRBD2 for D (5 bases each). V lost 7 bases and J lost 6, with 25 bases in between. CDR3 length: 16 amino acids. Germline V gene sequence: CDR1 SQVTM, CDR2 ANQGSEA. CDR3 in DNA: TGCAGCGCCGAAGGGGAAGCGGCAGGGTCAATCAATGAGCAGTTCTTC. This translates into CSAEGEAAGSINEQFF.

V gene TRBV2 combines with J gene TRBJ2-7, with 7 bases that match TRBD2. V lost 1 base, J lost 5 bases, and 11 bases stayed unmatched. Germline V CDR1 and CDR2: SNHLY, FYNNEI. CDR3 size: 16 residues. The CDR3 region is CASSEGGGSKVNEQYF. CDR3 in DNA: TGTGCCAGCAGTGAAGGGGGGGGATCGAAAGTTAACGAGCAGTACTTC.

The chain joins TRBV29-1 to TRBJ2-3; D gene ambiguous. CDR1 and CDR2 (germline): SQVTM, ANQGSEA. V lost 7 bases to trimming and J lost 2 bases, with 13 bases between them. The CDR3 totals 13 residues. The CDR3 loop is CSAGSRATDTQYF. In DNA, the CDR3 is TGCAGCGCCGGAAGTAGGGCCACAGATACGCAGTATTTT.

Notes on this clone: A far larger clone is just one base off, so this is likely a read error. The chain combines TRBV6-1 with TRBJ2-2, with TRBD2 as a possible D gene (6 bases). The CDR3 runs to 13 residues. The germline V gene encodes CDR1 MNHNS and CDR2 SASEGT. This chain's CDR3 is CASTYREAGELSF. The DNA of the CDR3 is TGTGCCAGCACGTATAGGGAGGCCGGGGAGCTGTCTTTT.